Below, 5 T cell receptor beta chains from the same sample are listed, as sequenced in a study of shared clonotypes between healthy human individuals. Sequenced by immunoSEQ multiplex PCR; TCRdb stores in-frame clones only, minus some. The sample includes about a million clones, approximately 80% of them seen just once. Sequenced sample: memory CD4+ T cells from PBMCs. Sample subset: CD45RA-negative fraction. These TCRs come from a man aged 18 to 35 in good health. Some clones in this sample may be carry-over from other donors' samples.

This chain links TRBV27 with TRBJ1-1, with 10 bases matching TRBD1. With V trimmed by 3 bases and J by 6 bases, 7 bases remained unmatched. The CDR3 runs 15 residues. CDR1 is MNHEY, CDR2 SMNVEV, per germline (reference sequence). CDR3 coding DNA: TGTGCCAGCAGTTTTGGACAGGGGGGTTTCTCTGAAGCTTTCTTT. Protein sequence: CASSFGQGGFSEAFF.

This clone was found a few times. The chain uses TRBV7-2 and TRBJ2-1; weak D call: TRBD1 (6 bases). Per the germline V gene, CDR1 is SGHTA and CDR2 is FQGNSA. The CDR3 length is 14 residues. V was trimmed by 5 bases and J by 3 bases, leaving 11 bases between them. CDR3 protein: CASSPGVHYNEQFF. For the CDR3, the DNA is TGTGCCAGCAGCCCAGGGGTCCACTACAATGAGCAGTTCTTC.

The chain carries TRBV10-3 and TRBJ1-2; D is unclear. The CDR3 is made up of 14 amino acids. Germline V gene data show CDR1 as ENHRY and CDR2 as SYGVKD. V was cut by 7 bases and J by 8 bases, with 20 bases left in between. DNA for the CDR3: TGTGCCATCACCCCCCTGGACGGTGGGGTCGGCTACACCTTC. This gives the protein CAITPLDGGVGYTF.

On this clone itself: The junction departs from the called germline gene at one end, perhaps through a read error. The CDR3 region is CSAKDRVF. For the CDR3, the DNA is TGCAGTGCTAAAGACAGGGTTTTT. This chain connects TRBV20-1 to TRBJ1-4; 7 nucleotides align to TRBD1. Germline lookup yields CDR1 DFQATT and CDR2 SNEGSKA (reference sequence). The CDR3 totals 8 residues.

The DNA of the CDR3 is TGTGCCAGCAGCTTAAAAATTTTAATCAGGATAAGCTTCACTGAAGCTTTCTTT. Its protein product is CASSLKILIRISFTEAFF. V is TRBV7-8 and J is TRBJ1-1; D is uncertain. Germline assignment: CDR1 SGHVS and CDR2 FQNEAQ. V dropped 2 bases and J dropped 4 bases, with 23 bases sitting between them. The CDR3 consists of 18 residues.